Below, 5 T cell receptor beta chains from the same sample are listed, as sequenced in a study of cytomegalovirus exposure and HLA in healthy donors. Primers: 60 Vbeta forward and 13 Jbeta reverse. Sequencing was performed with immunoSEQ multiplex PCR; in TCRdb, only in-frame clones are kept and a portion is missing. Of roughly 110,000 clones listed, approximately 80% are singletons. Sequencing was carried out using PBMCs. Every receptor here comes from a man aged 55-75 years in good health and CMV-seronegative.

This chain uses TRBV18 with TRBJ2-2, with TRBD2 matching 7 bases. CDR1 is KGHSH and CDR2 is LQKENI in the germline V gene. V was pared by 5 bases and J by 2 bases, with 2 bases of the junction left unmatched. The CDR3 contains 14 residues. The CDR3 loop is CASSAGLNTGELFF. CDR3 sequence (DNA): TGTGCCAGCTCAGCGGGACTAAACACCGGGGAGCTGTTTTTT.

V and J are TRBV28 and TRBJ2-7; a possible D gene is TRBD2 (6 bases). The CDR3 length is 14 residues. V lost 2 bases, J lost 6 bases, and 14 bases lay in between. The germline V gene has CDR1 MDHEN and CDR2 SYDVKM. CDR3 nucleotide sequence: TGTGCCAGCAGTTTAAGTGGAGGGGCCGTCGAGCAGTACGTC. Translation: CASSLSGGAVEQYV.

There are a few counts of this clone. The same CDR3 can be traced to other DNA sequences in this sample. CDR3 sequence reads: CASSGQGGETQYF. For the CDR3, the DNA is TGTGCCAGTAGCGGACAGGGTGGAGAGACCCAGTACTTC. The chain employs TRBV19 and TRBJ2-5; 8 positions match TRBD1. The CDR3 covers 13 residues. CDR1 and CDR2 (germline): LNHDA, SQIVND (reference sequence). V was clipped by 6 bases and J by 4 bases; unmatched bases: 4.

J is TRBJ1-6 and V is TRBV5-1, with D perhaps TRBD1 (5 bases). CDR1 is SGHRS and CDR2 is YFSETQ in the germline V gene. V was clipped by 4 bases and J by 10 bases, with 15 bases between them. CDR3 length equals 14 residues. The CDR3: CASSLMGGDSPLHF. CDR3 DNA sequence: TGCGCCAGCAGCCTTATGGGGGGGGACTCACCCCTCCACTTT.

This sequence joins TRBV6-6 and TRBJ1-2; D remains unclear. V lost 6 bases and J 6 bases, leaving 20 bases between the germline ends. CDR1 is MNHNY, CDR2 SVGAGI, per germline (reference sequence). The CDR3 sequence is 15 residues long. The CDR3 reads CASRSLEAIGNGYTF. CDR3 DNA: TGTGCCAGCAGGTCCTTAGAAGCCATCGGGAATGGCTACACCTTC.